What follows is one T cell receptor beta chain and its context. The antigen remains unidentified. The sample belongs to a study of CD8+ T cells in alopecia areata. Whole-study findings and limits: Normal scalp showed lower clonality than lesional scalp, especially alopecia totalis/universalis.

The sequencing template was cDNA reverse transcribed from extracted RNA. Some clones are missing from TCRdb's copy, which holds only in-frame ones; the method was immunoSEQ multiplex PCR. The sample includes over 95,000 clones, 41% of them seen just once. Cell sorting on a FACSAria was used to separate CD4+ and CD8+ T cells from the PBMCs. CDR3 size: 10 residues. V shed 7 bases and J shed 3 bases, with 6 bases lying between them. CDR1 and CDR2 (germline): DFQATT, SNEGSKA (reference sequence). The sequence was collected from a human donor with alopecia areata. Sequenced: CD4+ T cells sorted from blood. The chain uses TRBV20-1 and TRBJ1-2; D not certain. CDR3 sequence: CSVGDYGYTF. The CDR3 DNA reads TGCAGTGTTGGGGACTATGGCTACACCTTC.